Below, one T cell receptor beta chain is given with its context. Its antigen is not identified. The CDR3 extends over 18 amino acids. V shed 3 bases, J shed 3 bases, and the junction held 14 bases outside the gene matches. Germline values: CDR1 SNHLY, CDR2 FYNNEI. The PCR was carried out with 60 Vbeta primers and 13 Jbeta primers. Profiling relied on immunoSEQ multiplex PCR, and the TCRdb table lists in-frame clones only, not all of them. The data hold over 120,000 clones, with around three quarters observed a single time. This entry belongs to a study of cytomegalovirus exposure and HLA in healthy donors. On the study more broadly: Findings of an earlier analysis included around 100 million unique TCR beta sequences from 190 million or so T cells.

Broader study findings: Earlier analysis found most TCR beta V segments productive about 87% or about 30% of the time. Rare TCR sequences predominated, though certain public TCRs were found in many donors. Later, an analysis found that common viral pathogens appeared to be linked with several of the most significant clusters.

This chain uses TRBV2 with TRBJ2-3, with TRBD2 matching 8 bases. The sequence came from a woman in her sixties or seventies in good health and CMV-seropositive. Sequencing used PBMCs. For the CDR3, the DNA is TGTGCCAGCAGTGACCCGACGGGGCGGGAGGTTGGGACAGATACGCAGTATTTT. Amino acid sequence: CASSDPTGREVGTDTQYF.